These T cell receptor beta chains were read from a single sample in a study of shared clonotypes between healthy human individuals. Using immunoSEQ multiplex PCR, the repertoire was profiled, and TCRdb retains in-frame clones only, with some absent. Of over 2,000,000 clones detected, over 85% appear once; the ten largest clones hold 1.5% to 2%. Input material: naive CD8+ T cells from PBMCs. These TCRs come from a man younger than 35 in good health. Some clones in this sample may be carry-over from other donors' samples. Both conserved end residues are part of each CDR3. Each record gives: clone size, J gene, V gene, D gene, CDR3 protein, CDR3 DNA. D genes are given only for firm matches. Where a row states a size, it is once, few, many or the class of an expanded clone; other rows omit it.

clone size: .; J gene: TRBJ1-5; V gene: TRBV4-1; D gene: .; CDR3 protein: CASSQEFSQPQHF; CDR3 DNA: TGCGCCAGCAGCCAAGAGTTTTCTCAGCCCCAGCATTTT
clone size: .; J gene: TRBJ2-7; V gene: TRBV6-1; D gene: TRBD2; CDR3 protein: CASSEAAGGPYEQYF; CDR3 DNA: TGTGCCAGCAGTGAAGCGGCGGGAGGGCCCTACGAGCAGTACTTC
clone size: .; J gene: TRBJ2-1; V gene: TRBV9; D gene: TRBD2; CDR3 protein: CASSSGLAGVDEQFF; CDR3 DNA: TGTGCCAGCAGCTCCGGACTAGCGGGAGTCGATGAGCAGTTCTTC
clone size: .; J gene: TRBJ2-7; V gene: TRBV28; D gene: TRBD2; CDR3 protein: CASSFTSGRGTYEQYF; CDR3 DNA: TGTGCCAGCAGTTTTACTAGCGGGAGAGGGACCTACGAGCAGTACTTC
clone size: .; J gene: TRBJ2-7; V gene: TRBV7-9; D gene: TRBD2; CDR3 protein: CASSPPWEGRPTYEQYF; CDR3 DNA: TGTGCCAGCAGCCCCCCCTGGGAGGGACGACCTACCTACGAGCAGTACTTC
clone size: once; J gene: TRBJ2-7; V gene: TRBV5-1; D gene: .; CDR3 protein: CASSLRAASRVDEQYF; CDR3 DNA: TGCGCCAGCAGCTTAAGGGCAGCGAGCCGTGTCGACGAGCAGTACTTC
clone size: once; J gene: TRBJ2-2; V gene: TRBV28; D gene: TRBD1; CDR3 protein: CASSPDRGFERDTGELFF; CDR3 DNA: TGTGCCAGCAGTCCCGACAGGGGGTTCGAGAGGGACACCGGGGAGCTGTTTTTT
clone size: .; J gene: TRBJ2-1; V gene: TRBV7-9; D gene: TRBD1; CDR3 protein: CASSLTAGQGINEQFF; CDR3 DNA: TGTGCCAGCAGCCTAACCGCCGGACAGGGGATCAATGAGCAGTTCTTC
clone size: .; J gene: TRBJ2-3; V gene: TRBV28; D gene: TRBD1; CDR3 protein: CASSSDRATDTQYF; CDR3 DNA: TGTGCCAGCAGCTCGGACAGGGCCACAGATACGCAGTATTTT
clone size: .; J gene: TRBJ2-7; V gene: TRBV7-2; D gene: TRBD1; CDR3 protein: CASSLDRGSYEQYF; CDR3 DNA: TGTGCCAGCAGCTTAGACAGGGGATCCTACGAGCAGTACTTC
clone size: .; J gene: TRBJ1-1; V gene: TRBV19; D gene: .; CDR3 protein: CASSIGWGNTEAFF; CDR3 DNA: TGTGCCAGTAGTATTGGGTGGGGAAACACTGAAGCTTTCTTT
clone size: .; J gene: TRBJ2-2; V gene: TRBV11-3; D gene: .; CDR3 protein: CASSLVGSTGELFF; CDR3 DNA: TGTGCCAGCAGCTTAGTAGGGAGCACCGGGGAGCTGTTTTTT
clone size: .; J gene: TRBJ2-7; V gene: TRBV7-6; D gene: TRBD2; CDR3 protein: CASSRLAAYEQYF; CDR3 DNA: TGTGCCAGCAGTCGACTAGCGGCCTACGAGCAGTACTTC
clone size: .; J gene: TRBJ2-7; V gene: TRBV2; D gene: TRBD1; CDR3 protein: CASRDPGQISYEQYF; CDR3 DNA: TGTGCCAGCAGAGACCCGGGACAGATCTCCTACGAGCAGTACTTC
clone size: .; J gene: TRBJ2-7; V gene: TRBV9; D gene: .; CDR3 protein: CASSVGTGSEQYF; CDR3 DNA: TGTGCCAGCAGCGTAGGAACGGGTTCCGAGCAGTACTTC
clone size: .; J gene: TRBJ2-7; V gene: TRBV7-9; D gene: .; CDR3 protein: CASSQHGSYEQYF; CDR3 DNA: TGTGCCAGCAGCCAACATGGGTCCTACGAGCAGTACTTC